The rows below give T cell receptor beta chains drawn from one sample of a study of T cell repertoires in cytomegalovirus infection. A single record per CDR3 protein comes from TCRdb applying MiXCR to the reads. The sample carries some 280,000 distinct CDR3 sequences, roughly 15% recorded once. The specimen was PBMCs. These receptors were taken from a human donor in good health (CMV status not recorded). Some clones in this sample may be carry-over from other donors' samples. The CDR3 runs from the conserved cysteine through the conserved F or W. The order of the fields is J gene, D gene, V gene, clone size, CDR3 protein, CDR3 DNA. The D gene is left open where the match is weak. Expanded clones are given a class, and other clones once, few, many or no size at all.

j_call: TRBJ1-1; d_call: -; v_call: TRBV20-1; clone_size: few; cdr3_aa: CSARLYSNTEAFF; cdr3_nt: TGCAGTGCTAGATTATATTCGAACACTGAAGCTTTCTTT
j_call: TRBJ2-1; d_call: TRBD1; v_call: TRBV6-5; clone_size: many; cdr3_aa: CASRRTGELNEQFF; cdr3_nt: TGTGCCAGCAGGAGAACAGGGGAGCTTAATGAGCAGTTCTTC
j_call: TRBJ2-5; d_call: TRBD1; v_call: TRBV7-9; clone_size: -; cdr3_aa: CASSPGQGAQETQYF; cdr3_nt: TGTGCCAGCAGCCCGGGACAGGGAGCACAAGAGACCCAGTACTTC
j_call: TRBJ2-7; d_call: -; v_call: TRBV19; clone_size: few; cdr3_aa: CASSLPGRTYYEQYF; cdr3_nt: TGTGCCAGTAGTCTCCCGGGCAGGACCTACTACGAGCAGTACTTC
j_call: TRBJ1-2; d_call: -; v_call: TRBV18; clone_size: -; cdr3_aa: CASSQTAGSFYGYTF; cdr3_nt: TGTGCCAGCTCACAAACGGCAGGGTCATTCTATGGCTACACCTTC
j_call: TRBJ1-4; d_call: -; v_call: TRBV11-2; clone_size: few; cdr3_aa: CASSFGVEKLFF; cdr3_nt: TGTGCCAGCAGCTTCGGAGTAGAAAAACTGTTTTTT
j_call: TRBJ1-5; d_call: -; v_call: TRBV20-1; clone_size: many; cdr3_aa: CSARKSNQPQHF; cdr3_nt: TGCAGTGCTAGGAAGAGCAATCAGCCCCAGCATTTT
j_call: TRBJ1-6; d_call: -; v_call: TRBV14; clone_size: -; cdr3_aa: CASSQLTGYNSPLHF; cdr3_nt: TGTGCCAGCAGCCAACTCACAGGGTATAATTCACCCCTCCACTTT
j_call: TRBJ1-2; d_call: -; v_call: TRBV14; clone_size: -; cdr3_aa: CASSPEGTEDYGYTF; cdr3_nt: TGTGCCAGCAGTCCCGAGGGTACGGAAGACTATGGCTACACCTTC
j_call: TRBJ1-4; d_call: -; v_call: TRBV3-1; clone_size: few; cdr3_aa: CASSKGSSKNEKLFF; cdr3_nt: TGTGCCAGCAGCAAGGGCTCGAGCAAAAATGAAAAACTGTTTTTT
j_call: TRBJ2-1; d_call: -; v_call: TRBV20-1; clone_size: many; cdr3_aa: CSARTRETRDNEQFF; cdr3_nt: TGCAGTGCTAGGACACGGGAGACCCGGGACAATGAGCAGTTCTTC
j_call: TRBJ2-7; d_call: TRBD2; v_call: TRBV6-6; clone_size: -; cdr3_aa: CASSYERGTSYEQYF; cdr3_nt: TGTGCCAGCAGTTACGAGCGGGGTACGTCCTACGAGCAGTACTTC
j_call: TRBJ1-1; d_call: -; v_call: TRBV11-2; clone_size: few; cdr3_aa: CASRHPGRLTEAFF; cdr3_nt: TGTGCCAGCAGGCATCCGGGCCGGTTGACTGAAGCTTTCTTT
j_call: TRBJ1-1; d_call: -; v_call: TRBV28; clone_size: many; cdr3_aa: CASSGKLDRYTEAFF; cdr3_nt: TGTGCCAGCAGTGGGAAATTGGACCGGTACACTGAAGCTTTCTTT
j_call: TRBJ1-4; d_call: -; v_call: TRBV28; clone_size: many; cdr3_aa: CASRRAPGHFNEKLFF; cdr3_nt: TGTGCCAGCAGAAGAGCTCCGGGACACTTTAATGAAAAACTGTTTTTT
j_call: TRBJ2-7; d_call: -; v_call: TRBV5-1; clone_size: -; cdr3_aa: CASSPRDSIGSYEQYF; cdr3_nt: TGCGCCAGCAGCCCGCGAGACAGCATCGGTTCCTACGAGCAGTACTTC
j_call: TRBJ1-4; d_call: TRBD1; v_call: TRBV12-3/TRBV12-4; clone_size: many; cdr3_aa: CASSLTGKNEKLFF; cdr3_nt: TGTGCCAGCAGTTTGACAGGGAAGAATGAAAAACTGTTTTTT
j_call: TRBJ2-1; d_call: TRBD2; v_call: TRBV7-3; clone_size: -; cdr3_aa: CASSLTWAGGENEQFF; cdr3_nt: TGTGCCAGCAGCTTAACGTGGGCGGGAGGCGAGAATGAGCAGTTCTTC
j_call: TRBJ1-1; d_call: -; v_call: TRBV20-1; clone_size: -; cdr3_aa: CSPQQATEAFF; cdr3_nt: TGCAGTCCACAACAAGCCACTGAAGCTTTCTTT
j_call: TRBJ2-2; d_call: -; v_call: TRBV27; clone_size: many; cdr3_aa: CASSFTVTSGELFF; cdr3_nt: TGTGCCAGCAGTTTTACGGTGACCTCCGGGGAGCTGTTTTTT
j_call: TRBJ2-1; d_call: -; v_call: TRBV4-3; clone_size: few; cdr3_aa: CASSERQASYNEQFF; cdr3_nt: TGCGCCAGCAGCGAGCGACAGGCGTCCTACAATGAGCAGTTCTTC
j_call: TRBJ2-3; d_call: TRBD2; v_call: TRBV7-2; clone_size: many; cdr3_aa: CASSSGLAGRTDTQYF; cdr3_nt: TGTGCCAGCAGCTCGGGTCTAGCGGGGCGTACAGATACGCAGTATTTT
j_call: TRBJ2-1; d_call: -; v_call: TRBV7-9; clone_size: -; cdr3_aa: CASIPGGYSYNEQFF; cdr3_nt: TGTGCCAGCATCCCCGGGGGCTACTCCTACAATGAGCAGTTCTTC
j_call: TRBJ2-1; d_call: TRBD2; v_call: TRBV15; clone_size: -; cdr3_aa: CATQVGTSAFEQFF; cdr3_nt: TGTGCCACCCAAGTCGGGACTAGCGCGTTTGAGCAGTTCTTC
j_call: TRBJ2-1; d_call: TRBD2; v_call: TRBV7-2; clone_size: many; cdr3_aa: CASSLGRTSGSGNEQFF; cdr3_nt: TGTGCCAGCAGCTTAGGGCGGACTAGCGGGAGTGGCAATGAGCAGTTCTTC
j_call: TRBJ1-2; d_call: TRBD1; v_call: TRBV7-3; clone_size: many; cdr3_aa: CASSLTRTGEGYTF; cdr3_nt: TGTGCCAGCAGCTTGACGAGGACAGGGGAGGGCTACACCTTC
j_call: TRBJ1-1; d_call: -; v_call: TRBV6-5; clone_size: -; cdr3_aa: CASSYSALLNTEAFF; cdr3_nt: TGTGCCAGCAGTTACTCGGCACTTTTAAACACTGAAGCTTTCTTT
j_call: TRBJ1-2; d_call: -; v_call: TRBV7-9; clone_size: many; cdr3_aa: CASSFPSGYGYTF; cdr3_nt: TGTGCCAGCAGCTTCCCGTCGGGCTATGGCTACACCTTC
j_call: TRBJ2-1; d_call: -; v_call: TRBV12-3/TRBV12-4; clone_size: -; cdr3_aa: CASSLTLVGDEQFF; cdr3_nt: TGTGCCAGCAGCCTAACGTTAGTTGGGGATGAGCAGTTCTTC
j_call: TRBJ2-3; d_call: -; v_call: TRBV7-2; clone_size: many; cdr3_aa: CASSLDSGGTDTQYF; cdr3_nt: TGTGCCAGCAGCTTAGACTCCGGTGGCACAGATACGCAGTATTTT
j_call: TRBJ2-1; d_call: TRBD2; v_call: TRBV28; clone_size: many; cdr3_aa: CASSGTSGSSGSYNEQFF; cdr3_nt: TGTGCCAGCTCCGGGACTAGCGGGAGCTCAGGCTCCTACAATGAGCAGTTCTTC
j_call: TRBJ1-2; d_call: -; v_call: TRBV5-4; clone_size: few; cdr3_aa: CASSPEAYGYTF; cdr3_nt: TGTGCCAGCAGCCCGGAGGCATATGGCTACACCTTC
j_call: TRBJ2-3; d_call: TRBD2; v_call: TRBV9; clone_size: few; cdr3_aa: CASSGPPAGVATDTQYF; cdr3_nt: TGTGCCAGCAGCGGACCTCCGGCGGGGGTCGCCACAGATACGCAGTATTTT
j_call: TRBJ2-1; d_call: TRBD2; v_call: TRBV12-5; clone_size: many; cdr3_aa: CASGLGGREHEQFF; cdr3_nt: TGTGCTAGTGGACTTGGGGGGAGGGAGCATGAGCAGTTCTTC
j_call: TRBJ2-3; d_call: TRBD2; v_call: TRBV6-1; clone_size: few; cdr3_aa: CASRPGLAVGTQYF; cdr3_nt: TGTGCCAGCAGACCGGGACTAGCGGTCGGTACGCAGTATTTT
j_call: TRBJ1-1; d_call: -; v_call: TRBV7-2; clone_size: -; cdr3_aa: CASSFADRMATEAFF; cdr3_nt: TGTGCCAGCAGCTTCGCGGACCGGATGGCCACTGAAGCTTTCTTT
j_call: TRBJ1-2; d_call: -; v_call: TRBV19; clone_size: -; cdr3_aa: CAITGLGNYGYTF; cdr3_nt: TGTGCCATCACAGGCCTGGGGAACTATGGCTACACCTTC
j_call: TRBJ1-6; d_call: -; v_call: TRBV25-1; clone_size: many; cdr3_aa: CASRDANSPLHF; cdr3_nt: TGTGCCAGCAGGGATGCGAATTCACCCCTCCACTTT
j_call: TRBJ1-1; d_call: -; v_call: TRBV28; clone_size: -; cdr3_aa: CASRWMTEAFF; cdr3_nt: TGTGCCAGCCGGTGGATGACTGAAGCTTTCTTT
j_call: TRBJ2-5; d_call: -; v_call: TRBV2; clone_size: few; cdr3_aa: CASSAPRAGLETQYF; cdr3_nt: TGTGCCAGCAGTGCCCCCCGGGCTGGGCTTGAGACCCAGTACTTC
j_call: TRBJ2-5; d_call: TRBD2; v_call: TRBV12-3/TRBV12-4; clone_size: -; cdr3_aa: CASSGGGVETQYF; cdr3_nt: TGTGCCAGCAGCGGCGGGGGGGTGGAGACCCAGTACTTC
j_call: TRBJ1-2; d_call: -; v_call: TRBV4-1; clone_size: -; cdr3_aa: CASSQVQGRGYTF; cdr3_nt: TGCGCCAGCAGCCAAGTGCAGGGACGTGGCTACACCTTC
j_call: TRBJ2-5; d_call: -; v_call: TRBV20-1; clone_size: few; cdr3_aa: CSAREIGRQETQYF; cdr3_nt: TGCAGTGCTAGAGAAATTGGCAGACAAGAGACCCAGTACTTC
j_call: TRBJ2-7; d_call: TRBD2; v_call: TRBV28; clone_size: few; cdr3_aa: CASSRWGGRSYEQYF; cdr3_nt: TGTGCCAGCAGCCGCTGGGGGGGGAGGTCCTACGAGCAGTACTTC
j_call: TRBJ2-7; d_call: -; v_call: TRBV7-2; clone_size: many; cdr3_aa: CASTADYEQYF; cdr3_nt: TGTGCCAGCACCGCCGACTACGAGCAGTACTTC
j_call: TRBJ1-2; d_call: -; v_call: TRBV7-2; clone_size: many; cdr3_aa: CASIMSSGLGYGYTF; cdr3_nt: TGTGCCAGCATCATGTCCTCGGGGCTTGGGTATGGCTACACCTTC
j_call: TRBJ2-1; d_call: -; v_call: TRBV19; clone_size: few; cdr3_aa: CASSIQGGTYNEQFF; cdr3_nt: TGTGCCAGTAGTATTCAGGGGGGAACCTACAATGAGCAGTTCTTC
j_call: TRBJ1-5; d_call: -; v_call: TRBV5-6; clone_size: -; cdr3_aa: CASSSWGPPYTQHF; cdr3_nt: TGTGCCAGCAGCTCGTGGGGCCCACCTTATACCCAGCATTTT
j_call: TRBJ2-5; d_call: -; v_call: TRBV14; clone_size: -; cdr3_aa: CASSNRQSPQETQYF; cdr3_nt: TGTGCCAGCAGCAACCGACAGAGTCCTCAAGAGACCCAGTACTTC
j_call: TRBJ1-5; d_call: -; v_call: TRBV28; clone_size: -; cdr3_aa: CASTYSSNQPQHF; cdr3_nt: TGTGCCAGCACCTACTCCAGCAATCAGCCCCAGCATTTT
j_call: TRBJ1-1; d_call: TRBD1; v_call: TRBV7-9; clone_size: -; cdr3_aa: CASSLGGRGPTEAFF; cdr3_nt: TGTGCCAGCAGCTTAGGCGGCAGGGGGCCCACTGAAGCTTTCTTT
j_call: TRBJ2-7; d_call: -; v_call: TRBV7-2; clone_size: many; cdr3_aa: CASSLVVRGEEQYF; cdr3_nt: TGTGCCAGCAGCTTAGTGGTTAGGGGGGAAGAGCAGTACTTC
j_call: TRBJ2-1; d_call: -; v_call: TRBV18; clone_size: few; cdr3_aa: CASSPNGNIEQFF; cdr3_nt: TGTGCCAGCTCACCGAACGGGAACATTGAGCAGTTCTTC
j_call: TRBJ1-2; d_call: -; v_call: TRBV29-1; clone_size: few; cdr3_aa: CSVLKGPYGYTF; cdr3_nt: TGCAGCGTTCTTAAGGGTCCCTATGGCTACACCTTC
j_call: TRBJ2-1; d_call: -; v_call: TRBV28; clone_size: -; cdr3_aa: CASRDRDFYNEQFF; cdr3_nt: TGTGCCAGCAGAGACAGGGACTTTTACAATGAGCAGTTCTTC
j_call: TRBJ2-2; d_call: TRBD1; v_call: TRBV12-3/TRBV12-4; clone_size: -; cdr3_aa: CASSFPGQGITGELFF; cdr3_nt: TGTGCCAGCAGTTTCCCGGGACAGGGTATCACCGGGGAGCTGTTTTTT
j_call: TRBJ2-7; d_call: -; v_call: TRBV25-1; clone_size: many; cdr3_aa: CASSDLTTGYEQYF; cdr3_nt: TGTGCCAGCAGTGATCTGACGACTGGCTACGAGCAGTACTTC